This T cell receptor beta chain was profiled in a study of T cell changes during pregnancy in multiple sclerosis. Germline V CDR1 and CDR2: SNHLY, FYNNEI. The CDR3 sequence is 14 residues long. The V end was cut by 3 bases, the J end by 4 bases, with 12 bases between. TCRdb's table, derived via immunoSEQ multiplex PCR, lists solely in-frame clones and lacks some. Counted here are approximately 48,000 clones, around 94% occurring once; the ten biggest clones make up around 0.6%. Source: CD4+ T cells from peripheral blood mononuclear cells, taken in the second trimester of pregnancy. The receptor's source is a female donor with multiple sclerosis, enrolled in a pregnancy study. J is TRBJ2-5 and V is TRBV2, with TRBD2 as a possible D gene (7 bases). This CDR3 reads CASSEKGGLETQYF. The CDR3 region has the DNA TGTGCCAGCAGTGAGAAGGGGGGGTTAGAGACCCAGTACTTC. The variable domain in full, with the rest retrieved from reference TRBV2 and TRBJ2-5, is EPEVTQTPSHQVTQMGQEVILRCVPISNHLYFYWYRQILGQKVEFLVSFYNNEISEKSEIFDDQFSVERPDGSNFTLKIRSTKLEDSAMYFCASSEKGGLETQYFGPGTRLLVL.